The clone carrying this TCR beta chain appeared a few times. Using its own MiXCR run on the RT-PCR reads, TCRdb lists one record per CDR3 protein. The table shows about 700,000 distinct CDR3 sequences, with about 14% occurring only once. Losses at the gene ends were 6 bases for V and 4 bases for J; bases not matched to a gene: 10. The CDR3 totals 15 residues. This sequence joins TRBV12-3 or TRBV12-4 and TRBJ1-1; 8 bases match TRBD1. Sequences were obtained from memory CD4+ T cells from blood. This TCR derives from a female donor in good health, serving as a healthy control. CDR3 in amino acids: CASRHLGQGGTEAFF. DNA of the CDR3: TGTGCCAGCAGACACCTCGGACAGGGAGGCACTGAAGCTTTCTTT.